These T cell receptor beta chains were read from a single sample in a study of blood T cell repertoires in COVID-19. Clones were sequenced by immunoSEQ multiplex PCR, and TCRdb holds only the in-frame ones, with some missing. There are tens of thousands of clones in the sample; roughly 80% occur only once, and just under 15% lies in the top ten. Specimen: peripheral blood. The receptors here all came from a man between 60 and 75 years old with COVID-19, enrolled during active disease. Both conserved end residues are part of each CDR3. A D gene is named only where the DNA matches it firmly. Where a row states a size, it is once, few, many or the class of an expanded clone; other rows omit it.

CDR3	DNA	V	J	D	size
CASSSGYYQPQHF	TGTGCCAGCAGTTCCGGTTATTACCAGCCCCAGCATTTT	TRBV7-6	TRBJ1-5	-	few
CASSQRDRRDTGELFF	TGTGCCAGCAGCCAGCGGGACAGGCGGGACACCGGGGAGCTGTTTTTT	TRBV11-1	TRBJ2-2	-	few
CASSSDSNGEETQYF	TGTGCCAGCAGCTCCGACTCTAACGGGGAGGAGACCCAGTACTTC	TRBV11-3	TRBJ2-5	-	-
CASSQGSGKAKKLFF	TGTGCCAGCAGCCAAGGATCGGGAAAAGCTAAAAAACTGTTTTTT	TRBV3-1/TRBV3-2	TRBJ1-4	-	-
CASSYWQGRTQYF	TGTGCCAGCAGTTACTGGCAGGGGAGGACCCAGTACTTC	TRBV6-5	TRBJ2-5	-	-
CASSLLAGAGDTQYF	TGTGCCAGCAGCTTACTAGCGGGAGCGGGAGATACGCAGTATTTT	TRBV11-1	TRBJ2-3	TRBD2	few
CAISESRDSPLHF	TGTGCCATCAGTGAGTCAAGAGATTCACCCCTCCACTTT	TRBV10-3	TRBJ1-6	-	-
CASSLRQDQETQYF	TGTGCCAGCAGCTTACGACAGGACCAAGAGACCCAGTACTTC	TRBV11-3	TRBJ2-5	-	-
CASSPTSVTAGELFF	TGCGCCAGCAGCCCGACTAGCGTAACGGCCGGGGAGCTGTTTTTT	TRBV5-1	TRBJ2-2	TRBD2	few
CATRNRLAGVAEQFF	TGCGCCACCCGAAATAGACTAGCGGGAGTAGCTGAGCAGTTCTTC	TRBV10-2	TRBJ2-1	TRBD2	-
CASSPQQGRNTEAFF	TGTGCCAGCTCACCCCAGCAGGGTCGGAACACTGAAGCTTTCTTT	TRBV18	TRBJ1-1	-	-
CASSQEGTVAGNTIYF	TGTGCCAGCAGCCAAGAGGGCACGGTTGCTGGAAACACCATATATTTT	TRBV3-1/TRBV3-2	TRBJ1-3	-	-
CASLSTARNTIYF	TGTGCCAGCTTATCGACAGCCCGAAACACCATATATTTT	TRBV18	TRBJ1-3	-	-
CASSLGQGNTEAFF	TGTGCCAGCAGTCTTGGACAGGGCAATACTGAAGCTTTCTTT	TRBV2	TRBJ1-1	TRBD1	-
CASSWRAATNLELFF	TGCGCCAGCAGCTGGAGGGCCGCAACTAATCTGGAACTGTTTTTT	TRBV5-1	TRBJ1-4	-	-
CASSQVETGADTQYF	TGTGCCAGCAGCCAAGTTGAGACAGGGGCAGATACGCAGTATTTT	TRBV3-1/TRBV3-2	TRBJ2-3	TRBD1	-
CASTRTGTQPQHF	TGTGCCAGCACTCGGACAGGGACACAGCCCCAGCATTTT	TRBV2	TRBJ1-5	TRBD1	-
CASGAGTSNTDTQYF	TGTGCTAGTGGGGCCGGGACTAGCAACACAGATACGCAGTATTTT	TRBV12-5	TRBJ2-3	TRBD2	once
CASSFPGGDGYTF	TGCGCCAGCAGCTTTCCCGGGGGGGATGGCTACACCTTC	TRBV5-1	TRBJ1-2	-	-
CASSGPNAEQGAGTGELFF	TGTGCCAGCAGCGGCCCCAATGCCGAACAGGGGGCTGGAACCGGGGAGCTGTTTTTT	TRBV9	TRBJ2-2	TRBD1	-
CASSSGDEQYF	TGTGCCAGCAGCTCAGGGGACGAGCAGTACTTC	TRBV7-3	TRBJ2-7	-	-
CASTRLAGSTDTQYF	TGTGCCAGCACTCGGCTAGCGGGTAGCACAGATACGCAGTATTTT	TRBV2	TRBJ2-3	TRBD2	-
CASSYDRDNSPLHF	TGTGCCAGCAGTTACGACAGGGATAATTCACCCCTCCACTTT	TRBV5-4	TRBJ1-6	TRBD1	-
CASIPRGTDTSTDTQYF	TGTGCCAGCATCCCTAGGGGGACGGATACTAGCACAGATACGCAGTATTTT	TRBV11-3	TRBJ2-3	-	-
CASSTGTGHHNEQFF	TGTGCCAGCAGCACCGGGACAGGGCACCACAATGAGCAGTTCTTC	TRBV7-9	TRBJ2-1	TRBD1	-
CASSPWTGGPNTQYF	TGTGCCAGCAGTCCCTGGACAGGGGGCCCTAATACGCAGTATTTT	TRBV27	TRBJ2-3	TRBD1	-
CSVPAGGAGDTQYF	TGCAGCGTTCCAGCGGGGGGGGCCGGAGATACGCAGTATTTT	TRBV29-1	TRBJ2-3	TRBD2	-
CASSEFRAGNTIYF	TGTGCCAGCAGTGAGTTCCGAGCTGGAAACACCATATATTTT	TRBV2	TRBJ1-3	-	-